This paragraph reports one TCR beta chain. The antigen remains undetermined. The data originate from a study of T cell responses to AZD1222 COVID-19 vaccine. Study-level findings and limits: Only a handful of AZD1222 recipients, several in all, had baseline seropositivity. Spike-specific TCR breadth and depth both grew after two AZD1222 doses. Close to half of all spike-specific TCRs reportedly target regions of the variants that are unmutated.

The assay was immunoSEQ multiplex PCR, and TCRdb's table has in-frame clones only and misses some. The table lists some 99,000 clones, approximately 86% of them singletons. The CDR3 is 17 residues long. Germline V lookup: CDR1 SNHLY, CDR2 FYNNEI. V lost 2 bases to trimming and J lost 1 base, with 17 bases between them. This sequence originates from an adult in good health. The chain combines TRBV2 with TRBJ2-5; possibly TRBD2 for D (6 bases). The sequenced sample was peripheral blood, obtained on day 0 of AZD1222 vaccination. The CDR3 region has the DNA TGTGCCAGCAGTGAAAGGCGCGAGACTAGGGGCCAAGAGACCCAGTACTTC. This translates into CASSERRETRGQETQYF.